The 30 T cell receptor beta chains below all came from one sample that was sequenced in a study of identical twins. A single record per CDR3 protein comes from TCRdb applying MiXCR to the 5' RACE reads. The sample gives 500,000 or so distinct CDR3 sequences, approximately 15% of which show up once; about 0.54% is in the top ten. These data also formed part of another study, on yellow fever vaccine responses in identical twins.

Input material: CD4+ T cells sorted from blood. These receptors were collected from a woman under 30 in good health.

In its sample, this clonotype was seen many times. The chain joins TRBV9 to TRBJ1-1, with a weak D call TRBD1 (6 bases). Trimming shortened V by 3 bases and J by 4 bases, and 16 bases separated the two germline ends. Germline V gene lookup returns CDR1 SGDLS and CDR2 YYNGEE. This CDR3 comprises 15 residues. This CDR3 is CASSDFRGVSTEAFF. The CDR3 DNA follows: TGTGCCAGCAGCGATTTCAGGGGAGTTAGCACTGAAGCTTTCTTT.

This chain joins TRBV20-1 and TRBJ2-3; no clear D gene. CDR3 length: 12 residues. The V gene lost 3 bases and the J gene lost 1 base, with 5 bases spanning the gap. From germline, CDR1 is DFQATT and CDR2 SNEGSKA (reference sequence). The CDR3 nucleotides are TGCAGTGCTAGCCCAGGCACAGATACGCAGTATTTT. Its translation: CSASPGTDTQYF.

This clonotype was picked up a small number of times. The chain is built from TRBV18 and TRBJ1-5, with no clear D. The CDR3 sequence is 14 residues long. The germline gives CDR1 KGHSH, CDR2 LQKENI. Trimming shortened V by 1 base and J by 6 bases, and 10 bases separated the two germline ends. Here the CDR3 DNA reads TGTGCCAGCTCACCACAGGGCTCCGGTCAGCCCCAGCATTTT. It encodes CASSPQGSGQPQHF.

The chain joins TRBV6-5 to TRBJ1-4, with D perhaps TRBD1 (5 bases). With 2 bases removed from V and 8 bases from J, the gap between germline ends came to 12 bases. The CDR3 totals 14 residues. CDR1 is MNHEY, CDR2 SVGAGI, per germline. CDR3 in amino acids: CASSYQGRDEKLFF. CDR3 DNA: TGTGCCAGCAGTTACCAGGGTCGTGACGAAAAACTGTTTTTT.

The table lists this clonotype with many counts. The genes are TRBV7-2 and TRBJ2-7, with D tentatively TRBD1 or TRBD2 (6 bases each). Germline loops: CDR1 SGHTA, CDR2 FQGNSA. V was clipped by 5 bases and J by 3 bases, with 17 bases between them. CDR3 length: 15 amino acids. The CDR3 DNA sequence: TGTGCCAGCAGCCTCCGGGGGCAGGGTGACTACGAGCAGTACTTC. Translation: CASSLRGQGDYEQYF. The variable domain in full, completed from reference TRBV7-2 and TRBJ2-7, reads GAGVSQSPSNKVTEKGKDVELRCDPISGHTALYWYRQSLGQGLEFLIYFQGNSAPDKSGLPSDRFSAERTGGSVSTLTIQRTQQEDSAVYLCASSLRGQGDYEQYFGPGTRLTVT.

This clonotype showed up just a few times. The chain has TRBV5-1 and TRBJ2-3; 12 bases fit TRBD2. CDR3 length equals 16 residues. J gave up 2 bases and V 4 bases, and 5 bases lay outside the gene matches. Per the germline V gene, CDR1 is SGHRS and CDR2 is YFSETQ. DNA of the CDR3: TGCGCCAGCAGCCCTACTAGCGGGAGGCCCACAGATACGCAGTATTTT. This translates into CASSPTSGRPTDTQYF.

The rearrangement joins TRBV12-3 or TRBV12-4 to TRBJ2-3; D tentatively fits TRBD1 or TRBD2 (7 bases each). The CDR3 length is 20 residues. Trimming took 5 bases from V and 1 from J, leaving 28 bases between them. This CDR3 reads CASSRNGPGGGPQRTDTQYF. CDR3 nucleotide sequence: TGTGCCAGCAGTCGAAACGGTCCAGGGGGAGGGCCCCAACGCACAGATACGCAGTATTTT.

In nucleotides, the CDR3 is TGTGCCAGCAGACTAACAGGAGACTCCCAAGAGACCCAGTACTTC. It specifies CASRLTGDSQETQYF. V and J are TRBV5-8 and TRBJ2-5; possibly TRBD1 for D (5 bases). The germline gives CDR1 SGHTS, CDR2 YDEGEE. This CDR3 has 15 residues. Trimming removed 5 bases at V and 1 base at J, with 15 bases between. Filled out from reference TRBV5-8 and TRBJ2-5, the complete variable domain reads EAGVTQSPTHLIKTRGQQATLRCSPISGHTSVYWYQQALGLGLQFLLWYDEGEERNRGNFPPRFSGRQFPNYSSELNVNALELEDSALYLCASRLTGDSQETQYFGPGTRLLVL.

This clonotype has a handful of counts. V is TRBV6-5 and J is TRBJ2-1, with D tentatively TRBD2 (6 bases). V was cut by 4 bases and J by 5 bases, with 12 bases left in between. CDR3 length equals 14 residues. From germline, CDR1 is MNHEY and CDR2 SVGAGI. CDR3 residues: CASSWRGANNEQFF. The CDR3 DNA reads as TGTGCCAGCAGTTGGCGGGGAGCTAACAATGAGCAGTTCTTC.

CDR3 bases: TGTGCCAGCAGCCAAGGTTCAGGGGGGACCTACGAGCAGTACTTC. This translates into CASSQGSGGTYEQYF. This chain joins TRBV3-1 and TRBJ2-7; D is possibly TRBD1 (7 bases). The V and J ends lost 1 base and 2 bases respectively, with 12 bases between them. The CDR3 totals 15 residues. CDR1 is LGHDT, CDR2 YNNKEL, per germline (reference sequence).

Points on this clonotype: One end of the junction is discordant with germline, which a read error may explain. The rearrangement uses TRBV6-6 and TRBJ2-7; D might be TRBD1 (6 bases). Germline V lookup: CDR1 MNHNY, CDR2 SVGAGI (reference sequence). This CDR3 is 13 amino acids long. Written as DNA, the CDR3 is TGTGCCAGCAGGAATGGACAGACCTACGAGCGGTACTTC. Translated: CASRNGQTYERYF.

As for this clonotype: The junction differs from germline at one of its ends, possibly a read error. The V and J genes are TRBV28 and TRBJ1-5, with D uncertain. The germline CDR1 and CDR2 sequences are MDHEN and SYDVKM. This CDR3 region has 11 residues. CDR3 DNA: TGTGCCAGCAGTTTTACGGGTCGGCGGAGTTTT. Residues: CASSFTGRRSF.

The chain has TRBV12-3 or TRBV12-4 and TRBJ2-3; TRBD2 aligns across 11 bases. The CDR3 spans 16 residues. The V and J ends lost 5 bases and 7 bases, in that order; junction bases with no gene match: 11. As DNA, the CDR3 is TGTGCCAGCAGTCCCAGACTAGCGGGACTGGGTAATACGCAGTATTTT. Its translation: CASSPRLAGLGNTQYF.

V usage is TRBV3-1 and J usage is TRBJ1-2; possible D gene TRBD1, 5 bases. Deletions cut 1 base from V and 3 bases from J, with 9 bases between. Germline V CDR1 and CDR2: LGHDT, YNNKEL (reference sequence). This CDR3 is built from 14 residues. The CDR3 DNA follows: TGTGCCAGCAGCCAAGCCGGGACGGACTATGGCTACACCTTC. Its translation is CASSQAGTDYGYTF.

The genes are TRBV3-1 and TRBJ2-2; D gene unclear. Deletions cut 1 base from V and 7 bases from J, with 7 bases between. The germline V gene encodes CDR1 LGHDT and CDR2 YNNKEL (reference sequence). The CDR3 loop spans 13 amino acids. CDR3 nucleotide sequence: TGTGCCAGCAGCCAAGGGAGCCACGGGGAGCTGTTTTTT. Translation: CASSQGSHGELFF.

This clonotype has a count of ten or more. An end of the junction differs from the germline gene, which may be a read error. The V gene is TRBV5-1, the J gene TRBJ1-1; no clear D. The germline CDR1 and CDR2 sequences are SGHRS and YFSETQ. CDR3 size: 13 residues. The chain's CDR3 is CASSLGSNTEAFF. Written as DNA, the CDR3 is TGTGCCAGCAGCTTAGGCTCGAACACTGAAGCTTTCTTT.

The table lists this clonotype with a few counts. V and J are TRBV18 and TRBJ2-1; D remains ambiguous. V was clipped by 2 bases and J by 7 bases, with 15 bases between them. The germline V gene has CDR1 KGHSH and CDR2 LQKENI. This CDR3 comprises 15 residues. CDR3 region: CASSPGLIRTNEQFF. For the CDR3, the DNA is TGTGCCAGCTCACCAGGGCTAATTAGAACGAATGAGCAGTTCTTC. Looking up the rest from reference TRBV18 and TRBJ2-1 gives the full variable domain: NAGVMQNPRHLVRRRGQEARLRCSPMKGHSHVYWYRQLPEEGLKFMVYLQKENIIDESGMPKERFSAEFPKEGPSILRIQQVVRGDSAAYFCASSPGLIRTNEQFFGPGTRLTVL.

This clonotype was seen once. V and J are TRBV9 and TRBJ2-3, with TRBD2 matching 7 bases. This CDR3 contains 14 residues. Germline trimming cut 1 base from V and 2 bases from J; bases unmatched to any gene: 1. Germline loops: CDR1 SGDLS, CDR2 YYNGEE. CDR3 in DNA: TGTGCCAGCAGCGTACTAGCGGTCACAGATACGCAGTATTTT. This gives the protein CASSVLAVTDTQYF.

Only a few counts were recorded for this clonotype. This rearrangement joins TRBV24-1 to TRBJ2-2; 9 bases are a match to TRBD2. The CDR3 covers 16 residues. The germline V gene has CDR1 KGHDR and CDR2 SFDVKD. The trim removed 5 bases at V and 4 bases at J, leaving 7 bases unmatched. Here the CDR3 reads CATSGAGGRGTGELFF. The CDR3 DNA follows: TGTGCCACCAGTGGAGCGGGGGGTCGCGGCACCGGGGAGCTGTTTTTT.

The chain carries TRBV20-1 and TRBJ2-7; 9 nucleotides align to TRBD2. After removal of 6 bases from V and 7 bases from J, the junction contained 13 bases not matched to a gene. Germline CDR1 and CDR2: DFQATT and SNEGSKA (reference sequence). CDR3 length equals 14 residues. CDR3 sequence (DNA): TGCAGTGCCGGTCCCCTCGGACTAGCGCGGGAGCAGTACTTC. As protein: CSAGPLGLAREQYF.

The V gene is TRBV5-1, the J gene TRBJ2-1; 7 bases fit TRBD2. J gave up 1 base and V 0 bases, and 10 bases lay outside the gene matches. The CDR3 runs to 18 residues. Per germline, CDR1 SGHRS and CDR2 YFSETQ. This CDR3 is CASSLANQAGLSYNEQFF. In DNA, the CDR3 is TGCGCCAGCAGCTTGGCCAATCAAGCGGGATTGTCCTACAATGAGCAGTTCTTC.

The J gene is TRBJ2-1, the V gene TRBV7-3, with D perhaps assigned TRBD1 or TRBD2 (5 bases each). The CDR3 is 15 amino acids. V lost 6 bases and J lost 6, with 18 bases in between. Germline assignment: CDR1 SGHTA and CDR2 FQGTGA. CDR3 protein: CASSMGTIVRNEQFF. CDR3 DNA: TGTGCCAGCAGTATGGGGACCATTGTGCGCAATGAGCAGTTCTTC.

The J gene is TRBJ1-4, the V gene TRBV6-5; D may be TRBD1 (5 bases). V lost 0 bases and J 5 bases, leaving 19 bases between the germline ends. Germline loops: CDR1 MNHEY, CDR2 SVGAGI. The CDR3 length is 18 residues. CDR3 sequence (DNA): TGTGCCAGCAGTTACTCGCCGCCCCAGGGACGGAGGAATGAAAAACTGTTTTTT. This codes for CASSYSPPQGRRNEKLFF.

This clonotype occurred many times. The V gene is TRBV12-3 or TRBV12-4, the J gene TRBJ2-5, with D tentatively TRBD2 (5 bases). The CDR3 contains 13 residues. V was trimmed by 5 bases and J by 1 base, leaving 8 bases between them. CDR3 protein: CASSSGSQETQYF. Written as DNA, the CDR3 is TGTGCCAGCAGTAGCGGCAGCCAAGAGACCCAGTACTTC.

In this sample, this clonotype turned up many times. The rearrangement joins TRBV5-1 to TRBJ2-2; no reliable D call. The CDR3 has 14 residues. V was trimmed by 1 base and J by 1 base, leaving 5 bases between them. Germline assignment: CDR1 SGHRS and CDR2 YFSETQ. The CDR3 DNA reads TGCGCCAGCAGCTTGTTGGGGAACACCGGGGAGCTGTTTTTT. Amino acid sequence: CASSLLGNTGELFF. Variable domain in full (rest from reference TRBV5-1 and TRBJ2-2): KAGVTQTPRYLIKTRGQQVTLSCSPISGHRSVSWYQQTPGQGLQFLFEYFSETQRNKGNFPGRFSGRQFSNSRSEMNVSTLELGDSALYLCASSLLGNTGELFFGEGSRLTVL.

This clonotype has a handful of counts. The V and J genes are TRBV4-1 and TRBJ1-6; D gene unclear. The V gene lost 0 bases and the J gene lost 6 bases, with 6 bases spanning the gap. The CDR3 is made up of 14 amino acids. Germline V gives CDR1 MGHRA, CDR2 YSYEKL. CDR3 region: CASSQDGINSPLHF. The CDR3 region has the DNA TGCGCCAGCAGCCAAGACGGCATTAATTCACCCCTCCACTTT.

This clonotype turned up a few times. V gene TRBV7-2 combines with J gene TRBJ2-3; no clear D. Trimming removed 4 bases from V and 2 bases from J, with 13 bases in between. Germline V lookup: CDR1 SGHTA, CDR2 FQGNSA. The length of the CDR3 is 15 residues. As DNA, the CDR3 is TGTGCCAGCAGCTCGAGTGGACCGAACACAGATACGCAGTATTTT. It encodes CASSSSGPNTDTQYF.

There are a few counts of this clonotype. The chain couples TRBV7-9 to TRBJ2-3, with a weak D call TRBD1 (7 bases). V was clipped by 6 bases and J by 4 bases, with 17 bases between them. Per germline, CDR1 SEHNR and CDR2 FQNEAQ (reference sequence). The CDR3 consists of 15 residues. This CDR3 is CASSRGDRIPDTQYF. For the CDR3, the DNA is TGTGCCAGCAGTCGCGGGGACAGAATACCAGATACGCAGTATTTT.

This clonotype was seen more than once but under ten times. The chain employs TRBV7-9 and TRBJ2-7, with a tentative D call TRBD1 (6 bases). V was clipped by 1 base and J by 4 bases, with 17 bases between them. The germline gives CDR1 SEHNR, CDR2 FQNEAQ (reference sequence). The CDR3 is made up of 16 amino acids. The CDR3 here is CASSLEGVTSWYEQYF. CDR3 DNA: TGTGCCAGCAGCTTAGAGGGGGTAACTAGTTGGTACGAGCAGTACTTC.

This clonotype was recorded many times. The chain employs TRBV29-1 and TRBJ2-7; D may be TRBD1 (6 bases). V lost 4 bases and J 0 bases, leaving 13 bases between the germline ends. Germline V gene data show CDR1 as SQVTM and CDR2 as ANQGSEA. The length of the CDR3 is 14 residues. CDR3 in DNA: TGCAGCGTTGCGGCCGGGACACTCTCCTACGAGCAGTACTTC. Protein product: CSVAAGTLSYEQYF.